The sequence of this T cell receptor (beta chain) was determined in a study of long-term antiretroviral therapy in people with HIV. Germline-derived CDR1 and CDR2 are SGDLS and YYNGEE. V dropped 1 base and J dropped 5; count of bases not matched to a gene: 2. The CDR3 loop spans 14 amino acids. Comment on this clone: Its antigen is not known.

General study points: Clones showing expansion before ART dominated the repertoire at all time points.

Sequencing used immunoSEQ v3.0 at survey level. Clones were read by immunoSEQ multiplex PCR, and TCRdb kept only the in-frame ones, dropping some. Of 15,000 to 20,000 clones in the sample, roughly 90% were seen once. The TCR was taken from a man aged 50 to 59 with HIV. This rearrangement joins TRBV9 to TRBJ2-7, with 11 bases lining up with TRBD2. This specimen consisted of unsorted PBMCs, obtained 0.7 years before starting antiretroviral therapy. This CDR3 is CASSVTSGSHEQYF. DNA for the CDR3: TGTGCCAGCAGCGTAACTAGCGGGAGCCACGAGCAGTACTTC.